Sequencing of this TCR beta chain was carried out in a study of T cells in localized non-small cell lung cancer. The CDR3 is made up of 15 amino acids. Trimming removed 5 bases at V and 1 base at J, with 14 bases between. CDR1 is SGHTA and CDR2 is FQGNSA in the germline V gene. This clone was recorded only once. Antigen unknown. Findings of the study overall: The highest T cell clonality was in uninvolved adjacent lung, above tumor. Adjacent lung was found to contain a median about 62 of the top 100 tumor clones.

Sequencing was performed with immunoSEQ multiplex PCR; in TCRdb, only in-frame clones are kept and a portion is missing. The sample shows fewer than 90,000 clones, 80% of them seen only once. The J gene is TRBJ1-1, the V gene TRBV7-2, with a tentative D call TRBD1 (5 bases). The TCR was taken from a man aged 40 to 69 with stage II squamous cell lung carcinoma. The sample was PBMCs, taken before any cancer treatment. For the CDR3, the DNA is TGTGCCAGCAGCCTAATGACAGCCCCGAACACTGAAGCTTTCTTT. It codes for CASSLMTAPNTEAFF.